These 28 T cell receptor beta chains were sequenced from one sample in a study of cytomegalovirus exposure and HLA in healthy donors. Amplification used 60 Vbeta primers and 13 Jbeta primers. Sequenced by immunoSEQ multiplex PCR; TCRdb stores in-frame clones only, minus some. The sample lists around 220,000 clones; almost 80% were seen once. Input material: PBMCs. All receptors come from a man aged 18 to 30 in good health and CMV-seronegative.

The rearrangement links TRBV10-3 to TRBJ1-1; 8 bases line up with TRBD1. Trimming cost V 9 bases and J 0 bases; bases outside gene matches: 9. The V gene's germline CDR1 is ENHRY and CDR2 SYGVKD. The CDR3 loop spans 15 amino acids. Here the CDR3 reads CAILAQGAVNTEAFF. CDR3 nucleotides: TGTGCCATACTAGCGCAGGGGGCTGTGAACACTGAAGCTTTCTTT.

The gene calls are TRBV19 and TRBJ1-1; a possible D gene is TRBD1 (5 bases). This CDR3 is built from 13 residues. CDR1 and CDR2 from the germline V gene are LNHDA and SQIVND (reference sequence). The V and J ends lost 3 bases and 1 base respectively, with 6 bases between them. In DNA, the CDR3 is TGTGCCAGTAGTATCGGACAGAACACTGAAGCTTTCTTT. It yields the protein CASSIGQNTEAFF. The full variable domain, completed using reference TRBV19 and TRBJ1-1, is DGGITQSPKYLFRKEGQNVTLSCEQNLNHDAMYWYRQDPGQGLRLIYYSQIVNDFQKGDIAEGYSVSREKKESFPLTVTSAQKNPTAFYLCASSIGQNTEAFFGQGTRLTVV.

This chain connects TRBV6-5 to TRBJ1-1; 8 positions match TRBD1. The CDR3 totals 13 residues. V shed 0 bases, J shed 12 bases, and the junction held 6 bases outside the gene matches. Per germline, CDR1 MNHEY and CDR2 SVGAGI. CDR3 amino acids: CASSYSRTGLTFF. For the CDR3, the DNA is TGTGCCAGCAGTTACTCGAGGACAGGGTTGACTTTCTTT.

The chain joins TRBV4-1 to TRBJ1-1; the D is unclear. Germline assignment: CDR1 MGHRA and CDR2 YSYEKL. CDR3 length: 15 amino acids. Trimming took off 0 bases at V and 1 base at J, with 9 bases between the two ends. The CDR3 bases are TGCGCCAGCAGCCAAGATCAACCCGGGAACACTGAAGCTTTCTTT. It codes for CASSQDQPGNTEAFF.

The V call is TRBV28, the J call TRBJ2-7; TRBD2 is a possible D gene (5 bases). The CDR3 sequence is 14 residues long. The germline V and J ends were trimmed by 3 bases and 0 bases, with 9 bases remaining between them. Germline lookup yields CDR1 MDHEN and CDR2 SYDVKM. CDR3 sequence reads: CASSLQGSSYEQYF. CDR3 bases: TGTGCCAGCAGTTTGCAAGGGAGCTCCTACGAGCAGTACTTC.

This clone was counted a single time. The rearrangement links TRBV14 to TRBJ2-1; weak D call: TRBD2 (5 bases). Germline assignment: CDR1 SGHDN and CDR2 FVKESK. The V gene lost 0 bases and the J gene lost 5 bases, with 8 bases spanning the gap. The CDR3 contains 14 residues. CDR3 protein: CASSQDLGNNEQFF. In nucleotides, the CDR3 is TGTGCCAGCAGCCAAGATCTCGGGAACAATGAGCAGTTCTTC.

The rearrangement links TRBV7-6 to TRBJ2-5; 10 bases align to TRBD1. Trimming at V came to 5 bases and at J to 4 bases, leaving 13 bases not matched to a gene. Germline CDR1 SGHVS, CDR2 FNYEAQ. This CDR3 contains 17 residues. CDR3 in DNA: TGTGCCAGCAGCCACTATAGGGGGACAGGGGCCGGAGAGACCCAGTACTTC. Protein sequence: CASSHYRGTGAGETQYF.

This chain joins TRBV4-2 and TRBJ1-1; no clear D gene. Germline CDR1 LGHNA, CDR2 YNFKEQ. Trimming stripped 0 bases from V and 0 bases from J, with 8 bases between. The length of the CDR3 is 15 residues. The CDR3 DNA is TGTGCCAGCAGCCAAGAAGAGGGCTTGAACACTGAAGCTTTCTTT. This gives the protein CASSQEEGLNTEAFF.

The genes are TRBV20-1 and TRBJ2-4; 9 nucleotides align to TRBD1. V shed 1 base, J shed 15 bases, and the junction held 4 bases outside the gene matches. The CDR3 runs 11 residues. Germline CDR1 DFQATT, CDR2 SNEGSKA (reference sequence). The CDR3 bases are TGCAGTGCTAGAGCCCGGACAGGGGTGTACTTC. Protein sequence: CSARARTGVYF.

A word on this clone: This sample also contains other DNA sequences that code for the same CDR3. The rearrangement joins TRBV7-3 to TRBJ2-2; 8 nucleotides line up with TRBD1. This CDR3 is built from 15 residues. The V gene end was trimmed by 5 bases and the J gene end by 0 bases; junction bases not matched to a gene: 2. From germline, CDR1 is SGHTA and CDR2 FQGTGA. CDR3 sequence (DNA): TGTGCCAGCAGCCTACAGGGGGCGAACACCGGGGAGCTGTTTTTT. As protein: CASSLQGANTGELFF. The complete variable domain, with remaining parts taken from reference TRBV7-3 and TRBJ2-2, reads GAGVSQTPSNKVTEKGKYVELRCDPISGHTALYWYRQSLGQGPEFLIYFQGTGAADDSGLPNDRFFAVRPEGSVSTLKIQRTERGDSAVYLCASSLQGANTGELFFGEGSRLTVL.

The gene calls are TRBV23-1 and TRBJ1-5, with D possibly matching TRBD1 (5 bases). TRBV23-1 is sorted into the ORF group, with uncertain function. The CDR3 runs to 17 residues. V was clipped by 0 bases and J by 0 bases, with 12 bases between them. The CDR3 loop is CASSQSAGDYSNQPQHF. CDR3 nucleotides: TGCGCCAGCAGTCAATCCGCGGGGGATTATAGCAATCAGCCCCAGCATTTT.

The J gene is TRBJ2-1, the V gene TRBV10-3, with 9 bases lining up with TRBD2. The CDR3 is 15 residues long. V lost 6 bases, J lost 10 bases, and 13 bases stayed unmatched. Germline lookup yields CDR1 ENHRY and CDR2 SYGVKD. In nucleotides, the CDR3 is TGTGCCATCAGACTTTTAGCGGGAGAGGGATGGGAGCAGTTCTTC. Protein product: CAIRLLAGEGWEQFF.

V is TRBV2 and J is TRBJ1-5, with no clear D. In germline, CDR1 is SNHLY, CDR2 FYNNEI. Trimming removed 3 bases at V and 1 base at J, with 10 bases between. There are 15 residues in the CDR3. CDR3 nucleotide sequence: TGTGCCAGCAGTGAGTCCAGACTAAGCAATCAGCCCCAGCATTTT. As protein: CASSESRLSNQPQHF.

The chain is built from TRBV2 and TRBJ2-2; 11 positions match TRBD1. The trim removed 4 bases at V and 5 bases at J, leaving 3 bases unmatched. In germline, CDR1 is SNHLY, CDR2 FYNNEI. The CDR3 runs to 15 residues. The CDR3 protein is CASSGGQGGTGELFF. The DNA for the CDR3 is TGTGCCAGCAGTGGGGGACAGGGGGGGACCGGGGAGCTGTTTTTT.

This chain uses TRBV30 with TRBJ2-1, with 9 bases matching TRBD2. Germline V gene sequence: CDR1 GTSNPN, CDR2 SVGIG (reference sequence). Trimming cost V 0 bases and J 2 bases; bases outside gene matches: 8. The length of the CDR3 is 17 residues. The chain's CDR3 is CAWSVAGGPLTYNEQFF. The CDR3, as DNA: TGTGCCTGGAGTGTAGCGGGGGGACCTCTAACCTACAATGAGCAGTTCTTC.

This clone was picked up one time. CDR3 protein: CSGCGGAGDTQYF. The CDR3 nucleotides read TGCAGCGGATGCGGGGGGGCGGGGGATACGCAGTATTTT. The V gene is TRBV29-1, the J gene TRBJ2-3, with 9 bases fitting TRBD2. The length of the CDR3 is 13 residues. V was clipped by 7 bases and J by 6 bases; unmatched bases: 8. CDR1 and CDR2 (germline): SQVTM, ANQGSEA.

This rearrangement joins TRBV7-8 to TRBJ2-2, with D maybe TRBD1 (5 bases). Trimming took off 2 bases at V and 7 bases at J, with 17 bases between the two ends. The V gene's germline CDR1 is SGHVS and CDR2 FQNEAQ. This CDR3 region has 16 residues. Written as DNA, the CDR3 is TGTGCCAGCAGCTTAAGCCCGGGCCAGGGTGTCGGGGAGCTGTTTTTT. This translates into CASSLSPGQGVGELFF.

V and J are TRBV7-9 and TRBJ1-4; D perhaps matches TRBD1 (5 bases). The CDR3 consists of 15 residues. The V gene lost 6 bases and the J gene lost 6 bases, with 17 bases spanning the gap. Germline V CDR1 and CDR2: SEHNR, FQNEAQ (reference sequence). The CDR3 nucleotides read TGTGCCAGCAGTAGCGGGGCGACAGATCATGAAAAACTGTTTTTT. Its translation is CASSSGATDHEKLFF.

The rearrangement uses TRBV7-2 and TRBJ2-3, with TRBD2 matching over 10 bases. This CDR3 contains 16 residues. Germline CDR1 and CDR2: SGHTA and FQGNSA. V trimming: 5 bases; J trimming: 1 base; junction bases outside the gene matches: 6. CDR3 in DNA: TGTGCCAGCAGCGTTATAGCGGGGGGCCGCACAGATACGCAGTATTTT. This translates into CASSVIAGGRTDTQYF.

This clone was detected once. V usage is TRBV30 and J usage is TRBJ1-2; D is undetermined. Germline V gene data show CDR1 as GTSNPN and CDR2 as SVGIG (reference sequence). The CDR3 runs to 12 residues. Trimming cost V 4 bases and J 4 bases, with 10 bases left between them. CDR3 loop: CAWIHGGYGYTF. The CDR3 DNA follows: TGTGCCTGGATTCACGGAGGCTATGGCTACACCTTC.

The chain links TRBV10-3 to TRBJ2-1; 7 bases match TRBD1. V trimming: 3 bases; J trimming: 8 bases; junction bases outside the gene matches: 7. The germline CDR1 and CDR2 sequences are ENHRY and SYGVKD. The CDR3 sequence is 14 residues long. The CDR3 spells CAISETGARDEQFF. In DNA form, the CDR3 reads TGTGCCATCAGTGAAACAGGGGCCCGGGATGAGCAGTTCTTC.

The chain uses TRBV6-1 and TRBJ1-1, with D possibly TRBD1 on 6 matching bases. The CDR3 totals 13 residues. In germline, CDR1 is MNHNS, CDR2 SASEGT. Trimming pared 5 bases from V and 8 bases from J, leaving 15 bases between. The CDR3 loop is CASSSGESGEAFF. Here the CDR3 DNA reads TGTGCCAGCAGTTCAGGGGAGTCGGGCGAAGCTTTCTTT.

The genes are TRBV7-2 and TRBJ2-7; possible D gene TRBD2, 5 bases. V dropped 5 bases and J dropped 3 bases, with 17 bases sitting between them. Germline values: CDR1 SGHTA, CDR2 FQGNSA. The CDR3 is made up of 15 amino acids. CDR3 amino acids: CASSTTSGSHYEQYF. The CDR3 nucleotides read TGTGCCAGCAGCACTACGTCGGGGTCTCACTACGAGCAGTACTTC.

This clone was counted only a few times. The V gene is TRBV14, the J gene TRBJ2-1, with no clear D. This CDR3 contains 13 residues. Germline V lookup: CDR1 SGHDN, CDR2 FVKESK. V was trimmed by 5 bases and J by 1 base, leaving 6 bases between them. The CDR3 DNA reads TGTGCCAGCAGCTCAGGATCCTACAATGAGCAGTTCTTC. It yields the protein CASSSGSYNEQFF.

The CDR3 region is CASTLRGMVAYEQYF. The CDR3 DNA is TGTGCCAGCACCTTACGCGGGATGGTTGCCTACGAGCAGTACTTC. V usage is TRBV6-1 and J usage is TRBJ2-5, with TRBD2 as a possible D gene (6 bases). The DNA end is more similar to TRBJ2-7, so the J call may be wrong. This CDR3 has 15 amino acids. Per the germline V gene, CDR1 is MNHNS and CDR2 is SASEGT.

This clone was picked up a small number of times. The chain links TRBV4-3 to TRBJ1-1; D perhaps matches TRBD1 (5 bases). CDR3 length: 14 amino acids. The V end was cut by 1 base, the J end by 0 bases, with 6 bases between. The germline CDR1 and CDR2 sequences are LGHNA and YSLEER. The CDR3 protein is CASSQGQLNTEAFF. The CDR3 DNA follows: TGCGCCAGCAGCCAAGGACAGTTGAACACTGAAGCTTTCTTT.

This clone showed up just once. DNA of the CDR3: TGTGCCAGCAACCCAGGGTTTTCAGGCCAAGAGACCCAGTACTTC. Its protein is CASNPGFSGQETQYF. This sequence joins TRBV6-5 and TRBJ2-5; tentative D call: TRBD1 (5 bases). Germline assignment: CDR1 MNHEY and CDR2 SVGAGI. With 7 bases removed from V and 1 base from J, the gap between germline ends came to 16 bases. This CDR3 spans 15 amino acids.

The chain links TRBV28 to TRBJ2-7; D gene uncertain. The length of the CDR3 is 12 residues. Germline values: CDR1 MDHEN, CDR2 SYDVKM. V lost 6 bases and J lost 3, with 9 bases in between. For the CDR3, the DNA is TGTGCCAGCAGGTCCCCCTTCTACGAGCAGTACTTC. Amino acid sequence: CASRSPFYEQYF.